The clone carrying this T cell receptor beta chain has only a few counts. Its antigen is unknown. This entry belongs to a study of blood T cells in healthy people across ages. Study outcomes and limitations: Roughly linear declines in TCR beta diversity per million T cells occurred with age.

Trimming removed 7 bases from V and 6 bases from J; junction bases left unmatched: 6. The CDR3 runs to 12 residues. Germline assignment: CDR1 SQVTM and CDR2 ANQGSEA. Primed by a sample-barcoded 5' primer and a J-beta primer mix, a second PCR proceeded for roughly 6 to 12 cycles. Sequencing of every sample gave 2.5 million or more CDR3-containing paired-end reads. Each CDR3 protein is one row after TCRdb ran MiXCR on the 5' RACE reads. The sample records just over 1 million distinct CDR3 sequences, under 55% being singletons. The chain combines TRBV29-1 with TRBJ1-1; 9 nucleotides align to TRBD1. The receptor's source is a woman aged 60-75 years in good health. The sequenced sample was blood. CDR3 amino acids: CSALQGAAEAFF. CDR3 nucleotide sequence: TGCAGCGCCCTACAGGGGGCTGCTGAAGCTTTCTTT.